A single sample gave rise to the 12 T cell receptor beta chains below, sequenced in a study of T cells in women clearing cervical HPV infection (dated 2018 in TCRdb). Library construction relied on the immunoSEQ multiplex PCR assay. In its TCRdb copy, this immuneACCESS table keeps in-frame sequences only and misses some clones. Where compared with another copy, unresolved V genes explain less than half of these, and the others have no known cause. The sample table holds around 20,000 clones. The ten largest clones capture around 14% of the sample. Material for sequencing was blood buffy coat. The receptors were gathered from a woman aged 18-70 years with a cervical HPV16 infection that either progressed to CIN3+ or cleared (not recorded which).

In the case of this clone: The CDR3 goes on 3 residues after the read ends, and that part is filled in from the germline J gene. The rearrangement uses TRBV7-9 and TRBJ2-5; 8 positions match TRBD1. Germline values: CDR1 SEHNR, CDR2 FQNEAQ (reference sequence). Trimming removed 4 bases from V and 5 bases from J; junction bases left unmatched: 3. The CDR3 is 13 amino acids. Partial CDR3 DNA: TGTGCCAGCAGCTCGACAGGGGTCGAGACC. It translates to CASSSTGVET. The entire CDR3 protein reads CASSSTGVETQYF.

About this clone itself: The read finishes 3 residues shy of the CDR3 end, and the germline J gene is used to complete it. The chain has TRBV11-3 and TRBJ1-3; D is undetermined. Germline V gene data show CDR1 as SGHNT and CDR2 as YENEEA. This CDR3 comprises 15 residues. Trimming took 0 bases from V and 1 from J, leaving 7 bases between them. The covered CDR3 bases are TGTGCCAGCAGCTTAGATGGCGGTTCTGGAAACACC. This sequence encodes CASSLDGGSGNT. The CDR3 reads in full as CASSLDGGSGNTIYF.

To note about this clone: The observed sequence ends 3 residues before the CDR3 terminus, with the missing tail filled in from the germline J gene. The V and J genes are TRBV20-1 and TRBJ2-3, with 7 positions matching TRBD1. Germline CDR1 reads DFQATT; CDR2 reads SNEGSKA (reference sequence). The CDR3 loop spans 15 amino acids. V dropped 4 bases and J dropped 2; count of bases not matched to a gene: 9. The CDR3 DNA, read in part, is TGCAGTGCTACTCCTTCAGGGGGAAACACAGATACG. This codes for CSATPSGGNTDT. The full CDR3 sequence reads CSATPSGGNTDTQYF.

To note about this clone: Read coverage stops 3 residues before the CDR3 terminus; the germline J gene supplies the remainder. V and J are TRBV19 and TRBJ2-3; TRBD2 might be the D (6 bases). The germline V gene encodes CDR1 LNHDA and CDR2 SQIVND (reference sequence). V dropped 9 bases and J dropped 5 bases, with 27 bases sitting between them. There are 17 residues in the CDR3. The chain's CDR3 is CASSSNRRAKAGDTQYF. CDR3 DNA, as far as it was read: TGTGCCAGCAGCTCTAATAGACGAGCTAAAGCGGGAGATACG.

For this clone: Read sequence stops 3 residues before the CDR3 end, and the germline J gene provides the missing end. The genes are TRBV19 and TRBJ2-5; 7 bases are shared with TRBD1. The germline gives CDR1 LNHDA, CDR2 SQIVND (reference sequence). The CDR3 is 15 residues long. Losses at the gene ends were 3 bases for V and 4 bases for J; bases not matched to a gene: 8. CDR3 sequence reads: CASSIRQGVVETQYF. The DNA read from the CDR3 is TGTGCCAGTAGTATTCGACAGGGCGTGGTAGAGACC.

Details on this clone: The CDR3 end is not reached by the read, which stops 3 residues before it; the germline J gene fills it in. The chain is built from TRBV27 and TRBJ1-5; D is unclear. The CDR3 contains 14 residues. In germline, CDR1 is MNHEY, CDR2 SMNVEV (reference sequence). V was shortened by 0 bases and J by 6 bases, with 9 bases between the two germline ends. The sequenced CDR3 bases are TGTGCCAGCAGTTTATCGCAGAGTGGTCAGCCC. This encodes CASSLSQSGQP. The complete CDR3 reads CASSLSQSGQPQHF.

As for this clone: The junction departs from the called germline gene at one end, perhaps through a read error. Read coverage stops 3 residues before the CDR3 terminus; the germline J gene supplies the remainder. The rearrangement uses TRBV4-1 and TRBJ2-2, with D possibly matching TRBD2 (5 bases). The CDR3 consists of 15 residues. The germline V gene has CDR1 MGHRA and CDR2 YSYEKL. The CDR3 protein is CTSSQDPGCPGELFF. The CDR3 bases that were read are TGCACCAGCAGCCAAGACCCGGGGTGTCCCGGGGAG.

For this clone: Sequencing ends 3 residues short of the CDR3 end; the germline J gene provides the rest. The chain links TRBV29-1 to TRBJ1-2; the match to TRBD1 covers 10 bases. The CDR3 contains 15 residues. CDR1 and CDR2 (germline): SQVTM, ANQGSEA. CDR3 amino acids: CSARQGAVGQGGYTF. The part of the CDR3 DNA that was read is TGCAGCGCCCGACAGGGGGCTGTCGGACAGGGCGGC.

By frequency, this clone registers medium-sized. The DNA read from the CDR3 is TGCGCCAGCAGCCGAAACACAGGGGACACC. Its protein product is CASSRNTGDT. The full CDR3 sequence reads CASSRNTGDTIYF. This chain links TRBV5-1 with TRBJ1-3; 7 bases line up with TRBD1. The read ends 3 residues before the CDR3 terminus; that terminus is restored from the germline J gene. CDR1 and CDR2 from the germline V gene are SGHRS and YFSETQ. This CDR3 spans 13 amino acids. V lost 4 bases and J lost 8; bases outside the gene matches: 6. The full variable domain, its missing parts supplied by reference TRBV5-1 and TRBJ1-3, is KAGVTQTPRYLIKTRGQQVTLSCSPISGHRSVSWYQQTPGQGLQFLFEYFSETQRNKGNFPGRFSGRQFSNSRSEMNVSTLELGDSALYLCASSRNTGDTIYFGEGSWLTVV.

As concerns this clone: The CDR3 end falls 3 residues outside the read, so it is completed with the germline J gene. The chain uses TRBV7-9 and TRBJ1-2; D gene ambiguous. This CDR3 has 13 residues. Germline CDR1 and CDR2: SEHNR and FQNEAQ (reference sequence). CDR3 loop: CASSSAPPYGYTF. Partial CDR3 DNA: TGTGCCAGCAGCTCTGCCCCCCCCTACGGG.

This clone is labeled medium-sized based on frequency. The read falls 3 residues short of the CDR3 end, and the missing part is taken from the germline J gene. J is TRBJ2-3 and V is TRBV7-3; D may be TRBD2 (7 bases). V was pared by 4 bases and J by 6 bases, with 17 bases between. CDR1 is SGHTA, CDR2 FQGTGA, per germline. The CDR3 is made up of 15 amino acids. Partial CDR3 DNA: TGTGCCAGCAGCTCAGGGGACGGGACTACCGATACG. This codes for CASSSGDGTTDT. The complete CDR3 sequence is CASSSGDGTTDTQYF.

A note on this clone: The read stops 3 residues short of the end of the CDR3; the missing end is completed from the germline J gene. V is TRBV20-1 and J is TRBJ2-7, with D possibly TRBD2 on 7 matching bases. Germline assignment: CDR1 DFQATT and CDR2 SNEGSKA (reference sequence). V shed 0 bases and J shed 1 base, with 13 bases lying between them. The CDR3 has 15 residues. This CDR3 is CSARDSGRGSYEQYF. The CDR3 DNA, read in part, is TGCAGTGCTAGAGATAGTGGGAGGGGGTCCTACGAG.